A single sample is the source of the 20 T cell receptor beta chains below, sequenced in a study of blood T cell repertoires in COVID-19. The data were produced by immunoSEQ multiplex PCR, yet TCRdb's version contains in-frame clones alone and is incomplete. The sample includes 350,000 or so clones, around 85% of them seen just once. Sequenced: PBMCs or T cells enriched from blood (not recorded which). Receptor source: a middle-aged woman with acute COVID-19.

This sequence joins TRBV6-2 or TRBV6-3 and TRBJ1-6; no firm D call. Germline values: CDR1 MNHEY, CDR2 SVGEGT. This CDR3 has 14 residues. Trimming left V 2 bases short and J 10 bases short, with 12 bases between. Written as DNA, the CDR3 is TGTGCCAGCAGTTACGCGAGGGAAGAATCACCCCTCCACTTT. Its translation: CASSYAREESPLHF.

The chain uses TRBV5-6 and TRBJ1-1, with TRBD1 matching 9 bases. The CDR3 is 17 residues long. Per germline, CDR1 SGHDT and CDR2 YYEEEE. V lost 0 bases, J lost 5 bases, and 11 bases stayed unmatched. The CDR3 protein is CASSLDLTGGSRTEAFF. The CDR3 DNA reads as TGTGCCAGCAGCTTGGACCTGACAGGGGGTAGCAGGACTGAAGCTTTCTTT.

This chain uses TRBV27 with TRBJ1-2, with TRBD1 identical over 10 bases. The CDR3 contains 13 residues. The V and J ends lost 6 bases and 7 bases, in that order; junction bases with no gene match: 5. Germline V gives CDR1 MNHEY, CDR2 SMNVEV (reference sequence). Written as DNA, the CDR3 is TGTGCCAGCAGGTTGACAGGGGGCGGTGGCTACACCTTC. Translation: CASRLTGGGGYTF.

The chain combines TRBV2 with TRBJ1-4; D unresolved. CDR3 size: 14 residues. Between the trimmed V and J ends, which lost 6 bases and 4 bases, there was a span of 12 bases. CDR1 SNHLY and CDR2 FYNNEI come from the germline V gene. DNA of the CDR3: TGTGCCAGCAGCCTGGCGGCGGGTAATGAAAAACTGTTTTTT. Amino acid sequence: CASSLAAGNEKLFF.

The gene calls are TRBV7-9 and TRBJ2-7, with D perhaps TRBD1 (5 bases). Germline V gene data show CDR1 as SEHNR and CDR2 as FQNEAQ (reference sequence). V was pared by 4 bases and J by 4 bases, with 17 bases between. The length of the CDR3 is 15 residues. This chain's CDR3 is CASSSSQTAGYEQYF. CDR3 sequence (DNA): TGTGCCAGCAGCTCAAGTCAGACAGCAGGTTACGAGCAGTACTTC.

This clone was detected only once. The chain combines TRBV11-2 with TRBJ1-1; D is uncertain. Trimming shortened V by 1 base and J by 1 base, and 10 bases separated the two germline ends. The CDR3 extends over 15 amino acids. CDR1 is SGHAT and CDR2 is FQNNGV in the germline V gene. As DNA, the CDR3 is TGTGCCAGCAGCTTAGGAGGCACTCCGAACACTGAAGCTTTCTTT. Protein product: CASSLGGTPNTEAFF.

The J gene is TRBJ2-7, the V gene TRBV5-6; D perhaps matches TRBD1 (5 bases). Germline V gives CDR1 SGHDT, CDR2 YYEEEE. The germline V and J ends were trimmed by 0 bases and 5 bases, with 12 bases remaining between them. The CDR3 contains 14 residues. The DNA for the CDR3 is TGTGCCAGCAGCTTGGTTGGGCAGGGCGACGAGCAGTACTTC. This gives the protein CASSLVGQGDEQYF.

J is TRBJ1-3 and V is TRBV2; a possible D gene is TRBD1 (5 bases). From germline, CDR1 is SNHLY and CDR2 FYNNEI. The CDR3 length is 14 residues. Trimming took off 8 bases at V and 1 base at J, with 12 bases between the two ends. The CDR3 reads CASGGDSSGNTIYF. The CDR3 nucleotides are TGTGCCAGCGGGGGGGATTCATCTGGAAACACCATATATTTT.

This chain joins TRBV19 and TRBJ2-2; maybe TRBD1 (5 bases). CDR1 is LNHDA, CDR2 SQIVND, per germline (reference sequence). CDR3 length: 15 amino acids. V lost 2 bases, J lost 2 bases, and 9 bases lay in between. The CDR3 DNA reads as TGTGCCAGTAGTATATCGTGGACAAACACCGGGGAGCTGTTTTTT. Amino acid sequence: CASSISWTNTGELFF.

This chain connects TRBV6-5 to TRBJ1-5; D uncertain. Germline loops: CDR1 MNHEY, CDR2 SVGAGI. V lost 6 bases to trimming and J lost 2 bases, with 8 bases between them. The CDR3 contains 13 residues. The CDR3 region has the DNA TGTGCCAGCAGGGCAGGTGGCAATCAGCCCCAGCATTTT. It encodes CASRAGGNQPQHF.

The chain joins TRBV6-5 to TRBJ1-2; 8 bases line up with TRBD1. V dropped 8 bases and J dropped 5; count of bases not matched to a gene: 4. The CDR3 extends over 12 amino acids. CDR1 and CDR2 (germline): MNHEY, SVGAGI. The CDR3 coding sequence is TGTGCCAGCTCAGGGGGCGGATATGGCTACACCTTC. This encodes CASSGGGYGYTF.

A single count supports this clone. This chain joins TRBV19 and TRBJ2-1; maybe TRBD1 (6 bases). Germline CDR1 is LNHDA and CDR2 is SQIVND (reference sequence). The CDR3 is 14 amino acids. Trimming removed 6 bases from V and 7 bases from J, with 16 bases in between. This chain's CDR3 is CASRYRVGQNEQFF. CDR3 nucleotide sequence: TGTGCCAGTAGGTATAGGGTCGGACAGAATGAGCAGTTCTTC.

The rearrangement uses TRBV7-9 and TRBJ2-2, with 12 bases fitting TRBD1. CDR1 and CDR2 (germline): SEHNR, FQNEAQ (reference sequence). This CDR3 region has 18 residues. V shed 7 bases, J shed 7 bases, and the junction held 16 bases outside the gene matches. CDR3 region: CASTSSVGTGGADGELFF. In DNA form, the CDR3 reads TGTGCCAGCACCTCCAGCGTGGGGACAGGGGGCGCGGACGGGGAGCTGTTTTTT.

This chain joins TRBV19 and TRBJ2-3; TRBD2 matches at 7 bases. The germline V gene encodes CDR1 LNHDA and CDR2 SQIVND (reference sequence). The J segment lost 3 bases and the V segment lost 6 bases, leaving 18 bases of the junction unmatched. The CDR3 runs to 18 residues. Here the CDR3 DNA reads TGTGCCAGTAGCCCCGCTCACCTCTCGGCTAGCGGAACAGATACGCAGTATTTT. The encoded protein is CASSPAHLSASGTDTQYF.

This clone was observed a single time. CDR3 sequence reads: CASSYPTGGGYGYTF. The CDR3, as DNA: TGTGCCAGTAGCTATCCGACAGGGGGTGGCTATGGCTACACCTTC. The V call is TRBV19, the J call TRBJ1-2; 9 positions match TRBD1. With 6 bases clipped from V and 4 bases from J, the junction kept 9 bases outside the gene matches. The CDR3 totals 15 residues. CDR1 is LNHDA, CDR2 SQIVND, per germline (reference sequence).

CDR3 sequence reads: CASSLTAGDYGYTF. The CDR3 coding sequence is TGTGCCAGCAGCTTAACTGCGGGGGACTATGGCTACACCTTC. The chain employs TRBV7-3 and TRBJ1-2, with D possibly being TRBD1 (5 bases). Trimming removed 0 bases at V and 3 bases at J, with 8 bases between. This CDR3 spans 14 amino acids. The V gene's germline CDR1 is SGHTA and CDR2 FQGTGA.

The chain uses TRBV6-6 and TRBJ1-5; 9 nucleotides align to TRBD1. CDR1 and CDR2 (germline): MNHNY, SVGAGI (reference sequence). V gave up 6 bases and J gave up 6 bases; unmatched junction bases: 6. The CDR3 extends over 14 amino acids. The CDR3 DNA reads TGTGCCAGCAGCTCCGGACAGGGGCGTCAGCCCCAGCATTTT. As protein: CASSSGQGRQPQHF.

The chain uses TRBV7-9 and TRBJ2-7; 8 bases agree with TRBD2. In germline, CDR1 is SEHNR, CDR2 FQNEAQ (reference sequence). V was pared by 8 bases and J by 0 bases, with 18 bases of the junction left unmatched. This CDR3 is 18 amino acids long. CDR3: CASARGLAGEDSSYEQYF. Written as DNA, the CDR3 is TGTGCCAGCGCCCGGGGGCTAGCGGGTGAGGACTCCTCCTACGAGCAGTACTTC.

The CDR3 DNA reads TGTGCCAGCAGTTACGTTCAGGGACAAAGTGAAAAACTGTTTTTT. This codes for CASSYVQGQSEKLFF. J is TRBJ1-4 and V is TRBV6-5; D might be TRBD1 (6 bases). V was shortened by 2 bases and J by 7 bases, with 14 bases between the two germline ends. This CDR3 contains 15 residues. The germline CDR1 and CDR2 sequences are MNHEY and SVGAGI.

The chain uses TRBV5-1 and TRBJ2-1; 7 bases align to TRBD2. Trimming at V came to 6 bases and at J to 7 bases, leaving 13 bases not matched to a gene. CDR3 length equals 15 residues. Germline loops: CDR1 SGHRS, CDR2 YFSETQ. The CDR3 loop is CASTLGEGPLNEQFF. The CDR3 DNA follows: TGCGCCAGCACCCTGGGGGAGGGACCCTTAAATGAGCAGTTCTTC.